Listed below are T cell receptor beta chains from one sample, sequenced in a study of OX40 agonist ivuxolimab in advanced cancers. Data came from immunoSEQ multiplex PCR; TCRdb stores just in-frame clones and leaves some out. The sample has about 76,000 clones, 70% to 90% seen once. The starting material was CD4+ or CD8+ T cells sorted from blood, obtained in a trial of the OX40 agonist ivuxolimab. The source of these receptors is an adult with an advanced solid tumor such as melanoma, head and neck, liver or kidney cancer. Both conserved end residues are part of each CDR3. The D gene is left open where the match is weak. Expanded clones get a size class; other rows say once, few or many, or leave the size out.

j_gene: TRBJ2-1; v_gene: TRBV18; len: 15; abundance: -; d_gene: -; CDR3aa: CASSPPGGDYNEQFF; CDR3nt: TGTGCCAGCTCACCACCTGGAGGAGATTACAATGAGCAGTTCTTC
j_gene: TRBJ2-3; v_gene: TRBV7-9; len: 15; abundance: few; d_gene: -; CDR3aa: CASSLVGGDSDTQYF; CDR3nt: TGTGCCAGCAGCTTAGTTGGTGGAGACTCAGATACGCAGTATTTT
j_gene: TRBJ1-5; v_gene: TRBV30; len: 16; abundance: -; d_gene: -; CDR3aa: CAWSPPGTYSNQPQHF; CDR3nt: TGTGCCTGGAGCCCCCCAGGGACATATAGCAATCAGCCCCAGCATTTT
j_gene: TRBJ1-4; v_gene: TRBV6-1; len: 15; abundance: once; d_gene: TRBD1; CDR3aa: CASSGRQGGIEKLFF; CDR3nt: TGTGCCAGCAGTGGCAGACAGGGAGGGATTGAAAAACTGTTTTTT
j_gene: TRBJ2-7; v_gene: TRBV19; len: 14; abundance: -; d_gene: -; CDR3aa: CASSVTGTTYEQYF; CDR3nt: TGTGCCAGTAGTGTCACCGGGACCACCTACGAGCAGTACTTC
j_gene: TRBJ2-1; v_gene: TRBV29-1; len: 12; abundance: -; d_gene: -; CDR3aa: CSVEHPYNEQFF; CDR3nt: TGCAGCGTTGAGCATCCCTACAATGAGCAGTTCTTC
j_gene: TRBJ2-7; v_gene: TRBV19; len: 16; abundance: -; d_gene: -; CDR3aa: CASSIETGTPFYEQYF; CDR3nt: TGTGCCAGTAGTATAGAAACCGGGACACCGTTTTACGAGCAGTACTTC
j_gene: TRBJ1-1; v_gene: TRBV7-2; len: 14; abundance: -; d_gene: TRBD1; CDR3aa: CASSIQGAITEAFF; CDR3nt: TGTGCCAGCAGCATACAGGGGGCGATCACTGAAGCTTTCTTT
j_gene: TRBJ1-3; v_gene: TRBV4-3; len: 16; abundance: few; d_gene: -; CDR3aa: CASSQGIGDVGNTIYF; CDR3nt: TGCGCCAGCAGCCAAGGGATCGGGGATGTGGGAAACACCATATATTTT
j_gene: TRBJ2-1; v_gene: TRBV7-3; len: 15; abundance: -; d_gene: TRBD2; CDR3aa: CASSSVAGGLGEQFF; CDR3nt: TGTGCCAGCAGCTCAGTAGCGGGGGGGCTTGGTGAGCAGTTCTTC
j_gene: TRBJ2-7; v_gene: TRBV6-6; len: 14; abundance: -; d_gene: TRBD1; CDR3aa: CASQGDRGSYEQYF; CDR3nt: TGTGCCAGTCAGGGGGACAGGGGCTCGTACGAGCAGTACTTC
j_gene: TRBJ1-2; v_gene: TRBV25-1; len: 13; abundance: -; d_gene: TRBD1; CDR3aa: CASSPQGAGGYTF; CDR3nt: TGTGCCAGCAGTCCGCAGGGGGCGGGTGGCTACACCTTC
j_gene: TRBJ2-7; v_gene: TRBV7-3; len: 15; abundance: -; d_gene: -; CDR3aa: CASSRNPREHNEQYF; CDR3nt: TGTGCCAGCAGCCGGAACCCCCGAGAGCACAACGAGCAGTACTTC
j_gene: TRBJ2-5; v_gene: TRBV5-1; len: 15; abundance: -; d_gene: TRBD2; CDR3aa: CASSWMGGIRETQYF; CDR3nt: TGCGCCAGCAGCTGGATGGGAGGGATCAGGGAGACCCAGTACTTC
j_gene: TRBJ2-7; v_gene: TRBV4-2; len: 16; abundance: -; d_gene: TRBD2; CDR3aa: CASSQDRTSGSYEQYF; CDR3nt: TGTGCCAGCAGCCAAGATAGAACTAGCGGCTCCTACGAGCAGTACTTC
j_gene: TRBJ2-1; v_gene: TRBV7-2; len: 14; abundance: once; d_gene: -; CDR3aa: CASSFGGTYNEQFF; CDR3nt: TGTGCCAGCAGCTTTGGCGGGACGTACAATGAGCAGTTCTTC
j_gene: TRBJ1-5; v_gene: TRBV7-9; len: 14; abundance: -; d_gene: -; CDR3aa: CASSFQGSNQPQHF; CDR3nt: TGTGCCAGCAGCTTTCAGGGGAGCAATCAGCCCCAGCATTTT
j_gene: TRBJ1-5; v_gene: TRBV4-3; len: 15; abundance: -; d_gene: -; CDR3aa: CASSQDYQGGQPQHF; CDR3nt: TGCGCCAGCAGCCAAGATTACCAAGGAGGTCAGCCCCAGCATTTT
j_gene: TRBJ2-7; v_gene: TRBV7-2; len: 15; abundance: -; d_gene: -; CDR3aa: CASSLRRDFRYEQYF; CDR3nt: TGTGCCAGCAGCTTACGTCGGGACTTCAGATACGAGCAGTACTTC
j_gene: TRBJ1-1; v_gene: TRBV28; len: 12; abundance: -; d_gene: -; CDR3aa: CASSLWNTEAFF; CDR3nt: TGTGCCAGCAGTTTATGGAACACTGAAGCTTTCTTT
j_gene: TRBJ2-5; v_gene: TRBV6-5; len: 13; abundance: -; d_gene: -; CDR3aa: CASSSVSAETQYF; CDR3nt: TGTGCCAGCAGTTCGGTTTCAGCCGAGACCCAGTACTTC
j_gene: TRBJ2-7; v_gene: TRBV5-1; len: 14; abundance: -; d_gene: -; CDR3aa: CASSPHSLTYEQYF; CDR3nt: TGCGCCAGCAGCCCCCATAGTCTGACCTACGAGCAGTACTTC
j_gene: TRBJ2-7; v_gene: TRBV2; len: 11; abundance: -; d_gene: -; CDR3aa: CASSEAKEQYF; CDR3nt: TGTGCCAGCAGTGAGGCCAAAGAGCAGTACTTC
j_gene: TRBJ1-2; v_gene: TRBV14; len: 14; abundance: -; d_gene: TRBD1; CDR3aa: CASSPTQGADGYTF; CDR3nt: TGTGCCAGCAGCCCTACGCAGGGGGCGGATGGCTACACCTTC
j_gene: TRBJ2-4; v_gene: TRBV4-1; len: 14; abundance: -; d_gene: TRBD1; CDR3aa: CASSQGDRGGIQYF; CDR3nt: TGCGCCAGCAGCCAGGGGGACAGGGGCGGCATTCAGTACTTC
j_gene: TRBJ2-5; v_gene: TRBV7-2; len: 13; abundance: -; d_gene: -; CDR3aa: CASGKRYQETQYF; CDR3nt: TGTGCCAGCGGCAAACGGTACCAAGAGACCCAGTACTTC
j_gene: TRBJ1-6; v_gene: TRBV10-2; len: 14; abundance: -; d_gene: -; CDR3aa: CASSESGGYSPLHF; CDR3nt: TGCGCCAGCAGTGAGTCAGGAGGCTATTCACCCCTCCACTTT
j_gene: TRBJ2-2; v_gene: TRBV7-9; len: 14; abundance: -; d_gene: -; CDR3aa: CASSPPNYTGELFF; CDR3nt: TGTGCCAGCAGCCCGCCGAACTACACCGGGGAGCTGTTTTTT
j_gene: TRBJ2-2; v_gene: TRBV11-2; len: 15; abundance: -; d_gene: TRBD2; CDR3aa: CASKLPPGRVGELFF; CDR3nt: TGTGCCAGCAAACTACCTCCCGGGAGGGTCGGGGAGCTGTTTTTT
j_gene: TRBJ2-3; v_gene: TRBV6-5; len: 16; abundance: once; d_gene: -; CDR3aa: CASSYSLDGGTDTQYF; CDR3nt: TGTGCCAGCAGTTACTCTTTGGACGGTGGGACAGATACGCAGTATTTT
j_gene: TRBJ2-3; v_gene: TRBV12-5; len: 14; abundance: -; d_gene: -; CDR3aa: CASGGQGGADTQYF; CDR3nt: TGTGCTAGTGGGGGGCAAGGCGGGGCAGATACGCAGTATTTT
j_gene: TRBJ2-1; v_gene: TRBV7-8; len: 15; abundance: -; d_gene: TRBD1; CDR3aa: CASSPGTGFGYEQFF; CDR3nt: TGTGCCAGCAGCCCCGGGACAGGGTTTGGATATGAGCAGTTCTTC
j_gene: TRBJ2-5; v_gene: TRBV12-5; len: 12; abundance: once; d_gene: -; CDR3aa: CASGSTQFEQYF; CDR3nt: TGTGCTAGTGGTTCTACCCAATTTGAGCAGTACTTC
j_gene: TRBJ2-7; v_gene: TRBV19; len: 13; abundance: -; d_gene: -; CDR3aa: CASSAQPKGEQYF; CDR3nt: TGTGCCAGTAGTGCCCAGCCCAAGGGCGAGCAGTACTTC
j_gene: TRBJ1-3; v_gene: TRBV5-1; len: 15; abundance: few; d_gene: TRBD1; CDR3aa: CASSHGTVSGNTIYF; CDR3nt: TGCGCCAGCAGCCACGGGACAGTGTCTGGAAACACCATATATTTT
j_gene: TRBJ1-3; v_gene: TRBV29-1; len: 15; abundance: -; d_gene: -; CDR3aa: CSAGGLAASGNTIYF; CDR3nt: TGCAGCGCTGGAGGTCTGGCCGCCTCTGGAAACACCATATATTTT
j_gene: TRBJ2-3; v_gene: TRBV7-3; len: 15; abundance: -; d_gene: -; CDR3aa: CASSPSAGHTDTQYF; CDR3nt: TGTGCCAGCAGCCCTTCAGCGGGACACACAGATACGCAGTATTTT
j_gene: TRBJ2-3; v_gene: TRBV27; len: 15; abundance: -; d_gene: -; CDR3aa: CASKRRGWGADTQYF; CDR3nt: TGTGCCAGCAAAAGGAGGGGCTGGGGGGCAGATACGCAGTATTTT
j_gene: TRBJ1-2; v_gene: TRBV4-3; len: 15; abundance: -; d_gene: TRBD1; CDR3aa: CASSQDKTGIYGYTF; CDR3nt: TGCGCCAGCAGCCAAGATAAGACAGGGATCTATGGCTACACCTTC
j_gene: TRBJ2-5; v_gene: TRBV13; len: 15; abundance: -; d_gene: -; CDR3aa: CASSSIRDSVETQYF; CDR3nt: TGTGCCAGCAGCTCAATCCGGGACTCCGTCGAGACCCAGTACTTC
j_gene: TRBJ1-4; v_gene: TRBV18; len: 12; abundance: -; d_gene: -; CDR3aa: CASSRRGEKLFF; CDR3nt: TGTGCCAGCTCGCGGAGGGGTGAAAAACTGTTTTTT
j_gene: TRBJ1-3; v_gene: TRBV5-1; len: 13; abundance: -; d_gene: -; CDR3aa: CASSLDSGNTIYF; CDR3nt: TGCGCCAGCAGCTTGGATTCGGGAAACACCATATATTTT
j_gene: TRBJ2-1; v_gene: TRBV6-5; len: 15; abundance: -; d_gene: TRBD2; CDR3aa: CASRTISGGNHEQFF; CDR3nt: TGTGCCAGCAGGACCATTAGCGGGGGAAACCATGAGCAGTTCTTC
j_gene: TRBJ1-2; v_gene: TRBV2; len: 14; abundance: -; d_gene: -; CDR3aa: CASSGWTGNYGYTF; CDR3nt: TGTGCCAGCAGTGGGTGGACGGGTAACTATGGCTACACCTTC
j_gene: TRBJ2-1; v_gene: TRBV9; len: 15; abundance: -; d_gene: -; CDR3aa: CASSPPLSSYNEQFF; CDR3nt: TGTGCCAGCAGCCCCCCTCTGAGCTCCTACAATGAGCAGTTCTTC
j_gene: TRBJ2-3; v_gene: TRBV7-2; len: 15; abundance: -; d_gene: TRBD1; CDR3aa: CASSLDRGNADTQYF; CDR3nt: TGTGCCAGCAGCTTAGACAGGGGGAATGCAGATACGCAGTATTTT
j_gene: TRBJ2-1; v_gene: TRBV5-1; len: 14; abundance: -; d_gene: TRBD2; CDR3aa: CASGTSGNYNEQFF; CDR3nt: TGCGCCAGCGGGACTAGCGGCAATTACAATGAGCAGTTCTTC
j_gene: TRBJ2-7; v_gene: TRBV15; len: 15; abundance: -; d_gene: -; CDR3aa: CATSRDRAGFYEQYF; CDR3nt: TGTGCCACCAGCAGAGATCGTGCAGGTTTCTACGAGCAGTACTTC
j_gene: TRBJ1-5; v_gene: TRBV19; len: 12; abundance: -; d_gene: -; CDR3aa: CASRGLDQPQHF; CDR3nt: TGTGCCAGTAGGGGACTAGATCAGCCCCAGCATTTT
j_gene: TRBJ2-7; v_gene: TRBV5-1; len: 12; abundance: -; d_gene: -; CDR3aa: CASRSSAYEQYF; CDR3nt: TGCGCCAGCAGATCCTCGGCCTACGAGCAGTACTTC
j_gene: TRBJ1-4; v_gene: TRBV27; len: 14; abundance: few; d_gene: -; CDR3aa: CASRRVSVNEKLFF; CDR3nt: TGTGCCAGTCGCAGGGTTTCTGTTAATGAAAAACTGTTTTTT
j_gene: TRBJ2-5; v_gene: TRBV7-9; len: 16; abundance: -; d_gene: -; CDR3aa: CASSHGQGGLLETQYF; CDR3nt: TGTGCCAGTAGCCACGGACAGGGAGGGTTGTTGGAGACCCAGTACTTC
j_gene: TRBJ2-7; v_gene: TRBV6-1; len: 12; abundance: once; d_gene: TRBD1; CDR3aa: CASIDRAYEQYF; CDR3nt: TGTGCCAGCATAGACAGGGCCTACGAGCAGTACTTC